This TCR beta chain was documented in a study of radiation and T cells in renal cell carcinoma. This table comes from immunoSEQ multiplex PCR, and its TCRdb copy is limited to in-frame clones, with some not included. Among some 75,000 clones listed, 82% were seen once. Time point given: blood 2 weeks post-SBRT. Noted treatment: 15 Gy SBRT to primary tumor, nephrectomy 4 weeks later. CDR1 is SGHAT and CDR2 is FQNNGV in the germline V gene. This CDR3 has 12 residues. Trimming took off 5 bases at V and 6 bases at J, with 9 bases between the two ends. This clone was seen only a few times. V gene TRBV11-2 combines with J gene TRBJ2-3; D might be TRBD1 (6 bases). This specimen consisted of blood, obtained from a patient whose treatment included radiotherapy and nephrectomy. The source of this sequence is a man aged 60 to 75 with renal cell carcinoma. CDR3 DNA sequence: TGTGCCAGCAGCCGACAGGAGGATACGCAGTATTTT. Translated: CASSRQEDTQYF.